This TCR beta chain was retrieved from a study of blood T cell repertoires in COVID-19. As for the study in general: Samples came from the United States, Italy and Spain, spanning acute and convalescent COVID-19.

CDR1 is SGDLS, CDR2 YYNGEE, per germline. The V segment lost 2 bases and the J segment 0 bases; nucleotides outside the gene matches: 0. The CDR3 totals 15 residues. TCRdb's copy holds only in-frame clones and misses some; the assay was immunoSEQ multiplex PCR. The data contain 170,000 or so clones, roughly 90% of them seen just once; the ten biggest clones take up about 7%. Input material: PBMCs or T cells enriched from blood (not recorded which). This rearrangement joins TRBV9 to TRBJ2-2, with 8 nucleotides matching TRBD2. The TCR comes from a woman between 45 and 60 years old who had recovered from COVID-19. CDR3 protein: CASSVTSANTGELFF. The CDR3 bases are TGTGCCAGCAGCGTGACTAGCGCGAACACCGGGGAGCTGTTTTTT. Filled out from reference TRBV9 and TRBJ2-2, the complete variable domain reads DSGVTQTPKHLITATGQRVTLRCSPRSGDLSVYWYQQSLDQGLQFLIQYYNGEERAKGNILERFSAQQFPDLHSELNLSSLELGDSALYFCASSVTSANTGELFFGEGSRLTVL.